One T cell receptor (beta chain) is described in this entry. Its antigen is still unknown. The CDR3 length is 16 residues. The germline V and J ends were trimmed by 1 base and 1 base, with 14 bases remaining between them. Germline CDR1 DFQATT, CDR2 SNEGSKA (reference sequence). Primed by a sample-barcoded 5' primer and a J-beta primer mix, a second PCR proceeded for 7 to 11 cycles. TCRdb ran MiXCR on the 5' RACE reads and lists one entry per CDR3 protein. The sample has over 1,300,000 distinct CDR3 sequences, roughly 64% seen once; the top ten hold 6.5% to 8%. The sample comes from a study of blood T cells in healthy people across ages. Study results and limitations: Long-lived and aged donors differed, with more naive CD4+ cells and higher diversity in the long-lived.

A minimum of 6 micrograms of total RNA was extracted per sample. Sample: blood. This TCR was recovered from a man between 18 and 29 years old in good health. V is TRBV20-1 and J is TRBJ2-4, with a tentative D call TRBD2 (6 bases). CDR3 sequence (DNA): TGCAGTGCTAGAGGTCTGCGGGGATGGGCCAAAAACATTCAGTACTTC. This gives the protein CSARGLRGWAKNIQYF.